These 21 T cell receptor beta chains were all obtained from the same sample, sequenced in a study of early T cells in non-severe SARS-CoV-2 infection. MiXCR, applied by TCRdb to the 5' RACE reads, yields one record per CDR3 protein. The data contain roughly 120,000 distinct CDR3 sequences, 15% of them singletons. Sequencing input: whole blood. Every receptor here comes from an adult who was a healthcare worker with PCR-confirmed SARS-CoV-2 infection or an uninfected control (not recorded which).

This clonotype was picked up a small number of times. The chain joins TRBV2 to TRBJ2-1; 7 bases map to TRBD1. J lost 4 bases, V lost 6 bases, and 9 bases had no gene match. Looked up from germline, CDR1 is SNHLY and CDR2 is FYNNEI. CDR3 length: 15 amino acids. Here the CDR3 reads CASRFGTDIYNEQFF. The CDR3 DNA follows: TGTGCCAGCAGATTCGGGACAGATATTTACAATGAGCAGTTCTTC.

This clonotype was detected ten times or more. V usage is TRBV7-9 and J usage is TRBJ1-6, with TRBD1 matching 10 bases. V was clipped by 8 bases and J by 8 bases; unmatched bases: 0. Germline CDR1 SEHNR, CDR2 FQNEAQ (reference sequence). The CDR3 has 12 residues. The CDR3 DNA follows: TGTGCCAGCGGGACAGGGGATTCACCCCTCCACTTT. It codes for CASGTGDSPLHF.

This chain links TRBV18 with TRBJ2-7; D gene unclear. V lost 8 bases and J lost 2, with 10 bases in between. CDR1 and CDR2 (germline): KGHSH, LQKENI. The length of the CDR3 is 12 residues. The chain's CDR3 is CASHEGPYEQYF. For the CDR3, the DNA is TGTGCCAGCCACGAAGGTCCCTACGAGCAGTACTTC.

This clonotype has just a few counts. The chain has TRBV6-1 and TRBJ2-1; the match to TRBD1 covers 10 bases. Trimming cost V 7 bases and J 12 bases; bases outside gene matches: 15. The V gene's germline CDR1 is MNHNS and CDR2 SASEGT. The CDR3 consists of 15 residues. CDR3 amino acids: CASTPGQGISMGQFF. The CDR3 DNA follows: TGTGCCAGCACTCCGGGACAGGGGATCTCAATGGGGCAGTTCTTC.

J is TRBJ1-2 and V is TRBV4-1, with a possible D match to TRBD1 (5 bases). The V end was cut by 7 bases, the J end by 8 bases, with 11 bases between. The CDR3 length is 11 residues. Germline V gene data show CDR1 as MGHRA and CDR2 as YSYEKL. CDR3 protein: CASIGANGYTF. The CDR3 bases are TGCGCCAGCATCGGGGCGAACGGCTACACCTTC.

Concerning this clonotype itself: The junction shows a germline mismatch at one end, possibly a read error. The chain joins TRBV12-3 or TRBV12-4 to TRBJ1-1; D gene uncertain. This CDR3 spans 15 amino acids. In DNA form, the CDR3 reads TGTACCAGCAGTTTAAGACTACCTGCCGGGTCTGAAGCTTTCTTT. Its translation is CTSSLRLPAGSEAFF.

The CDR3 region is CASSQEAVSGNTIYF. The DNA for the CDR3 is TGCGCCAGCAGCCAAGAAGCGGTCTCTGGAAACACCATATATTTT. The chain uses TRBV4-1 and TRBJ1-3; D unclear. The V end was cut by 0 bases, the J end by 0 bases, with 6 bases between. Germline V gene lookup returns CDR1 MGHRA and CDR2 YSYEKL. The length of the CDR3 is 15 residues.

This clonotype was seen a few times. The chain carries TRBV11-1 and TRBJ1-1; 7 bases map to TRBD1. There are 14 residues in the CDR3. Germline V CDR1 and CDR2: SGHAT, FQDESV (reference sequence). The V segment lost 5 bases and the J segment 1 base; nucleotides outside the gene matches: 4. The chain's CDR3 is CASSPRDRNTEAFF. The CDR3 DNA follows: TGTGCCAGCAGCCCCCGGGACAGGAACACTGAAGCTTTCTTT.

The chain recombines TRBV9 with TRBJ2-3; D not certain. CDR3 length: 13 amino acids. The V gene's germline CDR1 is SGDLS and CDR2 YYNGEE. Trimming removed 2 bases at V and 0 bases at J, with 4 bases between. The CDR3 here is CASSVLSTDTQYF. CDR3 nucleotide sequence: TGTGCCAGCAGCGTTCTTAGCACAGATACGCAGTATTTT.

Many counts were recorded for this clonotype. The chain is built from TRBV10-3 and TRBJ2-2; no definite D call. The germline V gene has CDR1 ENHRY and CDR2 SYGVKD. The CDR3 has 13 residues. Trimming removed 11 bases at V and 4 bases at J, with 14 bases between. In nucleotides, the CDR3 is TGTGCCTCCCAGCTGATGGGCACCGGGGAGCTGTTTTTT. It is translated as CASQLMGTGELFF.

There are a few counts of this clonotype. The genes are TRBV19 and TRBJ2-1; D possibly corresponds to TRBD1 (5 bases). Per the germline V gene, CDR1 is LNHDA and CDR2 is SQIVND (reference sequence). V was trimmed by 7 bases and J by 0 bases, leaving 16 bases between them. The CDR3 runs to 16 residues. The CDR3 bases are TGTGCCAGTAACGACAGAATGGGCAGCTCCTACAATGAGCAGTTCTTC. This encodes CASNDRMGSSYNEQFF.

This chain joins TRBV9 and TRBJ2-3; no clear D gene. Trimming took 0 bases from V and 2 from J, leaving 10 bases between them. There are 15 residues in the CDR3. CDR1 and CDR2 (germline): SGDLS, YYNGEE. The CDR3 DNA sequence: TGTGCCAGCAGCGTAGTTCCCCAGCACACAGATACGCAGTATTTT. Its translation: CASSVVPQHTDTQYF.

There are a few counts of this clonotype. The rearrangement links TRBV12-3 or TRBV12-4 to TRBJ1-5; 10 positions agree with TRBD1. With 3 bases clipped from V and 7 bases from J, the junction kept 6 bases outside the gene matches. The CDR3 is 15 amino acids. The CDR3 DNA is TGTGCCAGCAGTTTGGGACAGGGGCTAAAACAGCCCCAGCATTTT. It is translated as CASSLGQGLKQPQHF.

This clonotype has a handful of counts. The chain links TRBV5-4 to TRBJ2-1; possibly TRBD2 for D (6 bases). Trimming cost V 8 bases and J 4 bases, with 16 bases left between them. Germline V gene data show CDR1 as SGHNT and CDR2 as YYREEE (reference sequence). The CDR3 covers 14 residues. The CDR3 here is CASGVDGGYNEQFF. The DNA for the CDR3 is TGTGCCAGTGGGGTGGACGGGGGTTACAATGAGCAGTTCTTC. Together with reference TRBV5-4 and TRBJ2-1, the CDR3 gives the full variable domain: ETGVTQSPTHLIKTRGQQVTLRCSSQSGHNTVSWYQQALGQGPQFIFQYYREEENGRGNFPPRFSGLQFPNYSSELNVNALELDDSALYLCASGVDGGYNEQFFGPGTRLTVL.

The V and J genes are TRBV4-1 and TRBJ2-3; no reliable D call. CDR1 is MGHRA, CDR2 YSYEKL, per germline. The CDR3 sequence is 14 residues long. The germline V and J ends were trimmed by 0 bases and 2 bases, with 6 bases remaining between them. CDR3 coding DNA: TGCGCCAGCAGCCAAGAGACGCCCACAGATACGCAGTATTTT. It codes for CASSQETPTDTQYF.

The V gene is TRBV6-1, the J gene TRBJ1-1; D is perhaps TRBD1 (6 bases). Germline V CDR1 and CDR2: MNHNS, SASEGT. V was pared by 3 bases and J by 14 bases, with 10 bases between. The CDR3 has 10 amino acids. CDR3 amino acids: CASSDGGRFF. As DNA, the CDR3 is TGTGCCAGCAGTGATGGGGGGCGCTTCTTT.

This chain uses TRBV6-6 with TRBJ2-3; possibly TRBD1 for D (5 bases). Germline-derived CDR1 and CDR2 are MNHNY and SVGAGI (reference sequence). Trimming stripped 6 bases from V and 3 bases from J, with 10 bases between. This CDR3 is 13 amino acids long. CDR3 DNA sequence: TGTGCCAGCAGGACAGAGTGGACAGATACGCAGTATTTT. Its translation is CASRTEWTDTQYF.

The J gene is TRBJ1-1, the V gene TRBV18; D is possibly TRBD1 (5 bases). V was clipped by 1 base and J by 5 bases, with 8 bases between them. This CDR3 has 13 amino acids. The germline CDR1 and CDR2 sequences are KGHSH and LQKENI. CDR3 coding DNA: TGTGCCAGCTCACCACAGGGGATGACTGAAGCTTTCTTT. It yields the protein CASSPQGMTEAFF.

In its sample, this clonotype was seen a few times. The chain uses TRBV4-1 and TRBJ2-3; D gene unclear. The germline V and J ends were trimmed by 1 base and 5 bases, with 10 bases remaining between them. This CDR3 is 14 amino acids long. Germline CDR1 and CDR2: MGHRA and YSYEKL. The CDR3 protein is CASSQGTDRDTQYF. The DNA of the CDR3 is TGCGCCAGCAGCCAAGGAACGGACCGAGATACGCAGTATTTT.

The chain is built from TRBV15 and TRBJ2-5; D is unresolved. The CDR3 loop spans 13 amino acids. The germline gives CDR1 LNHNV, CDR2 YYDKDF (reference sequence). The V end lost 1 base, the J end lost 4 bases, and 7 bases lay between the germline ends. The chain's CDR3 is CATSRGVGETQYF. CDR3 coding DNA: TGTGCCACCAGCAGAGGAGTAGGAGAGACCCAGTACTTC.

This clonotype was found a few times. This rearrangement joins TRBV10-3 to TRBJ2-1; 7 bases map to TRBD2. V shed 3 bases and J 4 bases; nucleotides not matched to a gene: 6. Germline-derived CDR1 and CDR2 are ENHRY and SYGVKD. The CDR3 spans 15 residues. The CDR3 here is CAISEGSGAYNEQFF. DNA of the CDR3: TGTGCCATCAGTGAAGGCAGCGGGGCGTACAATGAGCAGTTCTTC.